The text below deals with one T cell receptor (beta chain). Its target is unknown. The data are from a study of long-term antiretroviral therapy in people with HIV. Study outcomes and limitations: ART adherence, viral resistance and therapy changes were undocumented. The repertoire was dominated at all time points by clones expanded before ART.

V lost 6 bases and J lost 5; bases outside the gene matches: 9. The CDR3 is 15 amino acids. From germline, CDR1 is MNHNS and CDR2 SASEGT. The assay, immunoSEQ v3.0, was run at survey level. The method was immunoSEQ multiplex PCR; TCRdb's version includes in-frame clones alone and lacks a portion of them. Found here are 8,500 to 9,500 clones, around 73% of them singletons; the top ten hold approximately 13%. The V call is TRBV6-1, the J call TRBJ1-3; TRBD1 agrees at 8 bases. Specimen: unsorted PBMCs, collected 0.4 years before starting antiretroviral therapy. The clonotype was recovered from a man between 25 and 39 years old with HIV. The CDR3, as DNA: TGTGCCAGCAGATCCGGGACAGGCGAGAGAAACACCATATATTTT. Its translation is CASRSGTGERNTIYF.